The rows below give T cell receptor beta chains drawn from one sample of a study of cytomegalovirus exposure and HLA in healthy donors. The data were produced by immunoSEQ multiplex PCR, yet TCRdb's version contains in-frame clones alone and is incomplete. The sample holds 170,000 or so clones, more than 65% seen once. Specimen: PBMCs. The receptors were sampled from a man aged 45 to 65 in good health and CMV-seropositive. The CDR3 runs from the conserved cysteine through the conserved F or W. Fields, in order: clone size, V gene, D gene, J gene, CDR3 DNA, CDR3 protein. D genes are given only for firm matches. Only some rows state a clone size, as once, few, many or a class for expanded clones.

abundance: NA; v_gene: TRBV14; d_gene: NA; j_gene: TRBJ1-2; CDR3nt: TGTGCCAGCAGCCAAGATCTGGCCTGGGGCGGCTACACCTTC; CDR3aa: CASSQDLAWGGYTF
abundance: NA; v_gene: TRBV30; d_gene: NA; j_gene: TRBJ2-5; CDR3nt: TGTGCCTGGACCCATGGAGGAGTGGAGACCCAGTACTTC; CDR3aa: CAWTHGGVETQYF
abundance: NA; v_gene: TRBV7-3; d_gene: TRBD1; j_gene: TRBJ2-2; CDR3nt: TGTGCCAGCAGCTCCACAGGGGCTGCGAACACCGGGGAGCTGTTTTTT; CDR3aa: CASSSTGAANTGELFF
abundance: NA; v_gene: TRBV23-1; d_gene: TRBD1; j_gene: TRBJ1-3; CDR3nt: TGCGCCAGCAGTCATCCCACAGGGGGCTCCGGAAACACCATATATTTT; CDR3aa: CASSHPTGGSGNTIYF
abundance: NA; v_gene: TRBV7-6; d_gene: TRBD1; j_gene: TRBJ1-2; CDR3nt: TGTGCCAGCAGGCTCTCCCCCCTAGGGACAGGGGGCAACTATGGCTACACCTTC; CDR3aa: CASRLSPLGTGGNYGYTF
abundance: NA; v_gene: TRBV29-1; d_gene: NA; j_gene: TRBJ1-1; CDR3nt: TGCAGCGCCCCGCTGGGAGTAGTGAACACTGAAGCTTTCTTT; CDR3aa: CSAPLGVVNTEAFF
abundance: NA; v_gene: TRBV6-5; d_gene: NA; j_gene: TRBJ1-5; CDR3nt: TGTGCCAGCAGTCCTTCTCCGGGGAGAAATCAGCCCCAGCATTTT; CDR3aa: CASSPSPGRNQPQHF
abundance: NA; v_gene: TRBV7-9; d_gene: NA; j_gene: TRBJ1-3; CDR3nt: TGTGCCAGCAGCCCTGGGGCAGGACCTGGAAACACCATATATTTT; CDR3aa: CASSPGAGPGNTIYF
abundance: NA; v_gene: TRBV2; d_gene: NA; j_gene: TRBJ1-6; CDR3nt: TGTGCCAGCAGGTGGGGGGTTCGCGAAGCTCCTCCAGCCACCCTCCACTTT; CDR3aa: CASRWGVREAPPATLHF
abundance: NA; v_gene: TRBV15; d_gene: NA; j_gene: TRBJ1-1; CDR3nt: TGTGCCACCAGCAGTAGGAGGGCGCCTATGGTTTTCTTT; CDR3aa: CATSSRRAPMVFF
abundance: NA; v_gene: TRBV6-4; d_gene: NA; j_gene: TRBJ1-2; CDR3nt: TGTGCCAGCAGGCGATCTGGCTACACCTTC; CDR3aa: CASRRSGYTF
abundance: NA; v_gene: TRBV5-6; d_gene: NA; j_gene: TRBJ1-2; CDR3nt: TGTGCCAGCAGCCCTCCGGGACTCTATGGCTACACCTTC; CDR3aa: CASSPPGLYGYTF
abundance: NA; v_gene: TRBV2; d_gene: NA; j_gene: TRBJ2-1; CDR3nt: TGTGCCAGCAGGCTTGACTCCGGAGTTTACAATGAGCAGTTCTTC; CDR3aa: CASRLDSGVYNEQFF
abundance: NA; v_gene: TRBV4-2; d_gene: TRBD2; j_gene: TRBJ2-7; CDR3nt: TGTGCCAGCAGCCAAGAGGCCGGGGGGGGAGGCGAGCAGTACTTC; CDR3aa: CASSQEAGGGGEQYF
abundance: NA; v_gene: TRBV28; d_gene: NA; j_gene: TRBJ2-5; CDR3nt: TGTGCCAGCAGTCCATCCCGACAGGCTCGGGCGACCCAGTACTTC; CDR3aa: CASSPSRQARATQYF
abundance: NA; v_gene: TRBV5-1; d_gene: NA; j_gene: TRBJ1-2; CDR3nt: TGCGCCAGCAGTCCCGGGGGGGCCCTAAACGGCTACACCTTC; CDR3aa: CASSPGGALNGYTF
abundance: NA; v_gene: TRBV6-1; d_gene: TRBD2; j_gene: TRBJ2-1; CDR3nt: TGTGCCAGCAGTGCTAGCGGGTCTTACAATGAGCAGTTCTTC; CDR3aa: CASSASGSYNEQFF
abundance: NA; v_gene: TRBV7-6; d_gene: NA; j_gene: TRBJ1-4; CDR3nt: TGTGCCAGCAGCCCAGGACAGACTAATGAAAAACTGTTTTTT; CDR3aa: CASSPGQTNEKLFF
abundance: few; v_gene: TRBV2; d_gene: NA; j_gene: TRBJ2-1; CDR3nt: TGTGCCAGCGGGGGAGGCCCCCTTGAGCAGTTCTTC; CDR3aa: CASGGGPLEQFF
abundance: NA; v_gene: TRBV5-6; d_gene: NA; j_gene: TRBJ1-4; CDR3nt: TGTGCCAGCAGCTTGCAGGGTCCTACAACTAATGAAAAACTGTTTTTT; CDR3aa: CASSLQGPTTNEKLFF
abundance: NA; v_gene: TRBV7-3; d_gene: TRBD1; j_gene: TRBJ2-5; CDR3nt: TGTGCCAGCTCCCCGGGACAGGCTACGCAAGAGACCCAGTACTTC; CDR3aa: CASSPGQATQETQYF
abundance: NA; v_gene: TRBV5-1; d_gene: TRBD1; j_gene: TRBJ2-5; CDR3nt: TGCGCCAGCAGGCCCTCTGCAGGGGGTGGTCAAGAGACCCAGTACTTC; CDR3aa: CASRPSAGGGQETQYF
abundance: NA; v_gene: TRBV21-1; d_gene: NA; j_gene: TRBJ2-1; CDR3nt: TGTGCCAGCAGCAAAGCTGGAGCTCTGGGTAATGAGCAGTTCTTC; CDR3aa: CASSKAGALGNEQFF
abundance: few; v_gene: TRBV7-2; d_gene: TRBD1; j_gene: TRBJ1-1; CDR3nt: TGTGCCAGCAGCTTTAACAGGGGAATCGGCACTGAAGCTTTCTTT; CDR3aa: CASSFNRGIGTEAFF
abundance: NA; v_gene: TRBV4-1; d_gene: TRBD1; j_gene: TRBJ1-1; CDR3nt: TGCGCCAGCAGTCGCCTCGCAGCAGGGGGCGGGCACACTGAAGCTTTCTTT; CDR3aa: CASSRLAAGGGHTEAFF
abundance: NA; v_gene: TRBV4-1; d_gene: NA; j_gene: TRBJ2-5; CDR3nt: TGCGCCAGCAGCGAAGGAGGGTGGGAGACCCAGTACTTC; CDR3aa: CASSEGGWETQYF
abundance: NA; v_gene: TRBV7-2; d_gene: TRBD2; j_gene: TRBJ2-1; CDR3nt: TGTGCCAGCAGCTTAGCCCTAGCGGGAGGTAATGAGCAGTTCTTC; CDR3aa: CASSLALAGGNEQFF
abundance: few; v_gene: TRBV10-3; d_gene: NA; j_gene: TRBJ2-5; CDR3nt: TGTGCCATCGGACACCCCATTATGGGGACCCAGTACTTC; CDR3aa: CAIGHPIMGTQYF
abundance: NA; v_gene: TRBV5-1; d_gene: TRBD1; j_gene: TRBJ1-1; CDR3nt: TGCGCCAGCAGCTTGATGTCGGGACAGCGGGTGGGAGGCAACACTGAAGCTTTCTTT; CDR3aa: CASSLMSGQRVGGNTEAFF
abundance: NA; v_gene: TRBV28; d_gene: NA; j_gene: TRBJ1-3; CDR3nt: TGTGCCAGCAGCCAAAATGCGGGAAACACCATATATTTT; CDR3aa: CASSQNAGNTIYF
abundance: NA; v_gene: TRBV2; d_gene: TRBD1; j_gene: TRBJ1-4; CDR3nt: TGTGCCAGCAGTGAGCGGACAGGGAGGGAAAAACTGTTTTTT; CDR3aa: CASSERTGREKLFF
abundance: NA; v_gene: TRBV18; d_gene: NA; j_gene: TRBJ2-3; CDR3nt: TGTGCCAGCTCCCCCAGGGTCGCTAGCACAGATACGCAGTATTTT; CDR3aa: CASSPRVASTDTQYF
abundance: NA; v_gene: TRBV9; d_gene: TRBD2; j_gene: TRBJ2-3; CDR3nt: TGTGCCAGCAGCGTAGAGGGAGGGAGCCTCACAGATACGCAGTATTTT; CDR3aa: CASSVEGGSLTDTQYF
abundance: once; v_gene: TRBV6-1; d_gene: TRBD1; j_gene: TRBJ1-4; CDR3nt: TGTGCCAGCAGTGCTCCGGGACAGGGGGCGCCGGTAGATGAAAAACTGTTTTTT; CDR3aa: CASSAPGQGAPVDEKLFF
abundance: NA; v_gene: TRBV11-2; d_gene: NA; j_gene: TRBJ2-7; CDR3nt: TGTGCCAGCAGCTTAGAGGTTGGGGCCGTATCCGAGCAGTACTTC; CDR3aa: CASSLEVGAVSEQYF
abundance: few; v_gene: TRBV6-1; d_gene: TRBD2; j_gene: TRBJ2-7; CDR3nt: TGTGCCAGCAGTGAATGGGCTAGCGGACCCTACGAGCAGTACTTC; CDR3aa: CASSEWASGPYEQYF
abundance: NA; v_gene: TRBV7-9; d_gene: TRBD1; j_gene: TRBJ2-1; CDR3nt: TGTGCCAGCAGCTTAGACCCACTACGGGACAGCAATGAGCAGTTCTTC; CDR3aa: CASSLDPLRDSNEQFF
abundance: NA; v_gene: TRBV5-1; d_gene: TRBD1; j_gene: TRBJ2-5; CDR3nt: TGCGCCAGCAGCCTGGGGACAGGGGCAAAGACCCAGTACTTC; CDR3aa: CASSLGTGAKTQYF
abundance: NA; v_gene: TRBV5-1; d_gene: NA; j_gene: TRBJ2-7; CDR3nt: TGCGCCAGCAGCTTGGACCGTGGGGCCATATACGAGCAGTACTTC; CDR3aa: CASSLDRGAIYEQYF
abundance: once; v_gene: TRBV5-1; d_gene: NA; j_gene: TRBJ1-1; CDR3nt: TGCGCCAGCAGCTTAGACATAAGAACTGAAGCTTTCTTT; CDR3aa: CASSLDIRTEAFF
abundance: NA; v_gene: TRBV5-1; d_gene: TRBD1; j_gene: TRBJ2-2; CDR3nt: TGCGCCAGCAGCGCAGTTCCCGGGACAGGGGCGGCGAACACCGGGGAGCTGTTTTTT; CDR3aa: CASSAVPGTGAANTGELFF
abundance: NA; v_gene: TRBV15; d_gene: NA; j_gene: TRBJ2-3; CDR3nt: TGTGCCACCAGCAGAGGACTAACAGATACGCAGTATTTT; CDR3aa: CATSRGLTDTQYF
abundance: NA; v_gene: TRBV19; d_gene: NA; j_gene: TRBJ2-2; CDR3nt: TGTGCCAGTAGTGGGCTCCAGGGGTACACCGGGGAGCTGTTTTTT; CDR3aa: CASSGLQGYTGELFF
abundance: NA; v_gene: TRBV25-1; d_gene: NA; j_gene: TRBJ1-5; CDR3nt: TGTGCCAGCAGTGAATCTCGGGAGGGTCCGCCCCAGCATTTT; CDR3aa: CASSESREGPPQHF
abundance: NA; v_gene: TRBV30; d_gene: TRBD1; j_gene: TRBJ1-5; CDR3nt: TGTGCCTGGAGTCCCTCGACAGGGAGCAATCAGCCCCAGCATTTT; CDR3aa: CAWSPSTGSNQPQHF